The rows below give T cell receptor beta chains drawn from one sample of a study of cytomegalovirus exposure and HLA in healthy donors. Generated by immunoSEQ multiplex PCR, the TCRdb table keeps only in-frame clones and is missing some. The sample shows 130,000 to 150,000 clones, about 85% of them seen only once. Sequencing used PBMCs. The receptors originated from a female donor in good health and CMV-seronegative. Both conserved end residues are part of each CDR3. The D gene is left open where the match is weak. A clone size is listed for some rows: how often the clone was seen (once, few, many), or a class if it is expanded.

j_gene,v_gene,len,abundance,d_gene,CDR3aa,CDR3nt
TRBJ2-5,TRBV7-3,13,NA,NA,CASSLIRAKTQYF,TGTGCCAGCAGCTTAATCAGGGCGAAGACCCAGTACTTC
TRBJ1-2,TRBV2,12,NA,NA,CASSELYSTYTF,TGTGCCAGCAGTGAACTGTATTCCACTTACACCTTC
TRBJ1-1,TRBV28,13,few,NA,CASRPPGATEAFF,TGTGCCAGCAGGCCGCCAGGGGCCACTGAAGCTTTCTTT
TRBJ2-6,TRBV7-6,16,few,TRBD2,CASSSGGFSGANVLTF,TGTGCCAGCAGCTCCGGGGGGTTCTCTGGGGCCAACGTCCTGACTTTC
TRBJ1-6,TRBV7-6,12,once,TRBD1,CATRDRYSPLHF,TGTGCCACTCGGGACAGGTATTCACCCCTCCACTTT
TRBJ2-3,TRBV6-4,15,NA,TRBD1,CASSDSTGHTDTQYF,TGTGCCAGCAGCGACTCGACAGGGCACACAGATACGCAGTATTTT
TRBJ2-5,TRBV11-1,14,NA,NA,CASSPETGVASQYF,TGTGCCAGCAGCCCAGAAACCGGGGTAGCGTCCCAGTACTTC
TRBJ1-3,TRBV28,14,NA,NA,CASSSLPYGNTIYF,TGTGCCAGCAGTTCGCTCCCCTATGGAAACACCATATATTTT
TRBJ1-2,TRBV7-9,16,NA,NA,CASSLIFGELVNGYTF,TGTGCCAGCAGCTTAATATTCGGGGAATTGGTGAACGGCTACACCTTC
TRBJ1-1,TRBV7-8,13,NA,NA,CASSVALSTEAFF,TGTGCCAGCAGCGTAGCCCTTTCCACTGAAGCTTTCTTT
TRBJ2-2,TRBV30,18,NA,TRBD1,CARERIGTGASSTGELFF,TGTGCCCGGGAACGGATCGGGACAGGGGCTTCGAGCACCGGGGAGCTGTTTTTT
TRBJ2-6,TRBV30,17,NA,TRBD1,CAWIRDRGTSGANVLTF,TGTGCCTGGATCCGGGACAGGGGGACCTCTGGGGCCAACGTCCTGACTTTC
TRBJ2-7,TRBV5-6,17,NA,TRBD1,CASSPISTGQITYEQYF,TGTGCCAGCAGCCCAATCAGCACGGGACAGATCACTTACGAGCAGTACTTC
TRBJ1-5,TRBV28,17,NA,TRBD1,CASSLLGDRERGQPQHF,TGTGCCAGCAGTTTGTTGGGAGACAGGGAAAGAGGTCAGCCCCAGCATTTT
TRBJ2-1,TRBV27,16,NA,TRBD1,CASSPLGTGSYNEQFF,TGTGCCAGCAGTCCCCTAGGGACAGGGTCGTACAATGAGCAGTTCTTC
TRBJ2-3,TRBV4-1,15,NA,TRBD2,CASSQDAGGRDTQYF,TGCGCCAGCAGCCAAGATGCGGGAGGCAGAGATACGCAGTATTTT
TRBJ2-3,TRBV18,16,few,TRBD1,CASSPPTGGGSDTQYF,TGTGCCAGCTCACCACCGACAGGGGGAGGTTCAGATACGCAGTATTTT
TRBJ1-5,TRBV6-5,15,NA,TRBD1,CASSYTTGGHQPQHF,TGTGCCAGCAGTTACACGACAGGGGGCCATCAGCCCCAGCATTTT
TRBJ1-5,TRBV10-3,13,NA,NA,CAISGGDNQPQHF,TGTGCCATCAGTGGGGGGGACAATCAGCCCCAGCATTTT
TRBJ2-5,TRBV13,12,NA,NA,CASSQTRGAQYF,TGTGCCAGCAGCCAAACCCGCGGTGCTCAGTACTTC
TRBJ1-1,TRBV4-1,18,NA,NA,CASSQELGTGRLNTEAFF,TGCGCCAGCAGCCAAGAATTGGGCACAGGGCGCTTGAACACTGAAGCTTTCTTT
TRBJ2-2,TRBV7-8,17,NA,TRBD2,CASSSPGLAGVSGELFF,TGTGCCAGCAGCTCGCCCGGACTAGCGGGAGTATCCGGGGAGCTGTTTTTT
TRBJ1-5,TRBV5-5,15,NA,TRBD1,CASSLQGKSNQPQHF,TGTGCCAGCAGCTTACAGGGGAAGAGCAATCAGCCCCAGCATTTT
TRBJ2-7,TRBV29-1,13,NA,TRBD2,CSAGSGRADEQYF,TGCAGCGCAGGCAGCGGGAGGGCCGACGAGCAGTACTTC
TRBJ2-3,TRBV30,12,NA,NA,CAWQDFTDTQYF,TGTGCCTGGCAGGACTTTACAGATACGCAGTATTTT
TRBJ2-7,TRBV28,15,few,TRBD1,CASSPPGQGINEQYF,TGTGCCAGCAGTCCGCCGGGACAGGGGATAAACGAGCAGTACTTC
TRBJ2-7,TRBV2,13,NA,NA,CASRAGQHYEQYF,TGTGCCAGCAGGGCCGGACAGCACTACGAGCAGTACTTC
TRBJ2-3,TRBV9,17,NA,TRBD2,CASSVGSGGARTDTQYF,TGTGCCAGCAGCGTAGGGAGCGGGGGGGCCCGGACAGATACGCAGTATTTT
TRBJ1-2,TRBV5-3,12,NA,NA,CARSKGASSYTF,TGTGCCAGAAGTAAAGGGGCCTCATCCTACACCTTC
TRBJ1-2,TRBV7-9,15,NA,NA,CASSFDTAQAYGYTF,TGTGCCAGCAGCTTTGATACGGCGCAGGCCTATGGCTACACCTTC
TRBJ1-5,TRBV29-1,13,once,TRBD1,CSVLDRGNQPQHF,TGCAGCGTTCTTGACAGGGGAAATCAGCCCCAGCATTTT
TRBJ2-7,TRBV7-2,14,NA,TRBD2,CASSSLGLSYEQYF,TGTGCCAGCAGCTCCCTGGGACTATCTTACGAGCAGTACTTC
TRBJ2-7,TRBV6-5,14,NA,TRBD1,CASTRRTGGHEQYF,TGTGCCAGCACTCGACGGACAGGGGGCCACGAGCAGTACTTC
TRBJ2-7,TRBV19,15,NA,NA,CASTVRLGALREQYF,TGTGCCAGTACCGTCCGACTAGGGGCGTTGCGCGAGCAGTACTTC
TRBJ1-1,TRBV5-8,10,NA,TRBD1,CASSSIGTDF,TGTGCCAGCAGCTCAATCGGGACAGACTTT
TRBJ2-7,TRBV6-5,16,NA,TRBD1,CASSYPPGQGPHEQYF,TGTGCCAGCAGTTACCCACCGGGACAGGGTCCCCACGAGCAGTACTTC
TRBJ2-5,TRBV9,16,once,TRBD1,CASSPGGTGGWETQYF,TGTGCCAGCAGCCCGGGGGGCACAGGGGGCTGGGAGACCCAGTACTTC
TRBJ2-5,TRBV7-9,13,NA,NA,CASSLAFGETQYF,TGTGCCAGCAGCTTAGCGTTCGGGGAGACCCAGTACTTC
TRBJ1-4,TRBV7-2,16,NA,TRBD1,CASSSTWGTGSEKLFF,TGTGCCAGCAGCTCCACCTGGGGGACAGGGAGCGAAAAACTGTTTTTT
TRBJ1-5,TRBV7-6,15,once,NA,CASSLPQGSGQPQHF,TGTGCCAGCAGCTTACCGCAGGGGTCGGGACAGCCCCAGCATTTT
TRBJ2-3,TRBV6-5,15,NA,TRBD2,CASSIGGGAEGTQYF,TGTGCCAGCAGTATCGGCGGGGGGGCGGAGGGTACGCAGTATTTT
TRBJ1-4,TRBV19,16,NA,TRBD1,CASSILKGASGEKLFF,TGTGCCAGTAGTATCCTAAAGGGGGCGAGCGGTGAAAAACTGTTTTTT
TRBJ1-2,TRBV7-8,13,NA,TRBD1,CASSTRTGDGYTF,TGTGCCAGCAGCACTCGGACAGGGGACGGCTACACCTTC
TRBJ2-2,TRBV6-5,15,NA,NA,CASSPTRGNTGELFF,TGTGCCAGCAGTCCCACCCGGGGGAACACCGGGGAGCTGTTTTTT
TRBJ2-4,TRBV7-9,16,NA,NA,CASSPREGEAKNIQYF,TGTGCCAGCAGCCCCAGGGAGGGGGAAGCCAAAAACATTCAGTACTTC
TRBJ1-1,TRBV29-1,14,NA,NA,CSVVARLGDTEAFF,TGCAGCGTTGTTGCCAGGCTGGGCGACACTGAAGCTTTCTTT
TRBJ2-5,TRBV27,16,NA,NA,CASRNGGGRGAETQYF,TGTGCCAGCAGAAATGGGGGCGGGAGAGGGGCGGAGACCCAGTACTTC
TRBJ2-5,TRBV5-1,14,few,NA,CASSFTAGSETQYF,TGCGCCAGCAGCTTTACGGCGGGGTCCGAGACCCAGTACTTC
TRBJ1-2,TRBV7-8,14,NA,NA,CASSIQLQGDGYTF,TGTGCCAGCAGCATCCAATTACAGGGAGATGGCTACACCTTC
TRBJ1-1,TRBV5-1,15,few,NA,CASSFNSLPNTEAFF,TGCGCCAGCAGCTTCAACTCCTTGCCGAACACTGAAGCTTTCTTT
TRBJ1-4,TRBV14,11,few,NA,CASSQVSQLFF,TGTGCCAGCAGCCAAGTTTCACAGCTGTTTTTT
TRBJ1-2,TRBV14,15,NA,NA,CASSQGAGKRHGYTF,TGTGCCAGCAGCCAGGGAGCGGGAAAGCGTCACGGCTACACCTTC
TRBJ1-6,TRBV28,15,NA,NA,CASSLLGTSNSPLHF,TGTGCCAGCAGTTTATTAGGGACAAGTAATTCACCCCTCCACTTT
TRBJ1-1,TRBV5-4,16,NA,NA,CASSPHPQGHNTEAFF,TGTGCCAGCAGCCCCCATCCGCAGGGGCATAACACTGAAGCTTTCTTT
TRBJ2-3,TRBV2,15,NA,NA,CASRYRDLKGDTQYF,TGTGCCAGCAGGTACAGGGATTTGAAGGGAGATACGCAGTATTTT